This TCR beta chain stems from a study of blood T cells in healthy people across ages. CDR1 and CDR2 (germline): MNHEY, SVGAGI. Trimming removed 5 bases from V and 3 bases from J; junction bases left unmatched: 11. The CDR3 is 16 residues long. Whole-study results and caveats: Aged donors had fewer naive CD4+ cells and lower diversity than long-lived donors.

Next came a second PCR, run for about 7 to 12 cycles, which used a sample-barcoded 5' primer along with a J-beta primer mix. One entry per CDR3 protein, called by TCRdb with MiXCR from the 5' RACE reads. The sample has hundreds of thousands of distinct CDR3 sequences, less than 60% seen once. Details on this clonotype: Its antigen remains unidentified.

This TCR derives from a man older than 75 in good health. Input material: blood. The chain joins TRBV6-5 to TRBJ1-2; 8 bases are a match to TRBD1. CDR3 DNA sequence: TGTGCCAGCAGTAGACAGGGGAAGAGCTTTGACTATGGCTACACCTTC. Residues: CASSRQGKSFDYGYTF.